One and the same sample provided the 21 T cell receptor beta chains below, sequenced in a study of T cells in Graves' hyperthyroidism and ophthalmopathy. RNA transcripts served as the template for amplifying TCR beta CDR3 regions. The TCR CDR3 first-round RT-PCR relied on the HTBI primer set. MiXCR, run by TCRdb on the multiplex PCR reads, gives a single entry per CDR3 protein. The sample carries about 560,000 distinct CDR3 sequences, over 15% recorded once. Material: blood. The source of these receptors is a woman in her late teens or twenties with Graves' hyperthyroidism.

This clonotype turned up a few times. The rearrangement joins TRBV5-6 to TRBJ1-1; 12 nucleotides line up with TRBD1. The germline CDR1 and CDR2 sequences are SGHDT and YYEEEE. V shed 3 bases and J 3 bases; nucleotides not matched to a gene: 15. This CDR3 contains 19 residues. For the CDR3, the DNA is TGTGCCAGCAGCTACCCGGGTTTGGGGACAGGGGGCAAGGACACTGAAGCTTTCTTT. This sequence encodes CASSYPGLGTGGKDTEAFF.

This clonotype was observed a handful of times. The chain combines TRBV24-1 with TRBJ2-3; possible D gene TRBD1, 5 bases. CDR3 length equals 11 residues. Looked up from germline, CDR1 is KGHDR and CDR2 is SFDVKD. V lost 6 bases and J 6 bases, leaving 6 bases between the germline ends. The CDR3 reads CATSRQDTQYF. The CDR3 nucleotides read TGTGCCACCAGTCGACAGGATACGCAGTATTTT.

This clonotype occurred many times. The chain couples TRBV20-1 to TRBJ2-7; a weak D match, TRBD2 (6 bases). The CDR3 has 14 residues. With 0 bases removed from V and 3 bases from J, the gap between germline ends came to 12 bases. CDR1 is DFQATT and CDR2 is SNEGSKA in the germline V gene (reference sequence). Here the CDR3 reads CSARERDFYYEQYF. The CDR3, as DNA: TGCAGTGCTAGAGAAAGGGACTTCTACTACGAGCAGTACTTC.

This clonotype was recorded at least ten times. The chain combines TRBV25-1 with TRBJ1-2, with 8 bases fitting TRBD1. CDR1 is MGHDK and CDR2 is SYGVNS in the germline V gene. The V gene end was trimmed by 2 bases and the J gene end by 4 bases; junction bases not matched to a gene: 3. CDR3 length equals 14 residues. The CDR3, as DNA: TGTGCCAGCAGTGAACGGACAGGGTTCTATGGCTACACCTTC. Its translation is CASSERTGFYGYTF.

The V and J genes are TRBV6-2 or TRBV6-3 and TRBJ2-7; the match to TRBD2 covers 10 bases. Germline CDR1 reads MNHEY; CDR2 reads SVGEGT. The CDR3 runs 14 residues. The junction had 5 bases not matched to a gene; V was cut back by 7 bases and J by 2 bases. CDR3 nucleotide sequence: TGTGCCAGCACCGTAGCGGGAGGTGCCTACGAGCAGTACTTC. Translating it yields CASTVAGGAYEQYF.

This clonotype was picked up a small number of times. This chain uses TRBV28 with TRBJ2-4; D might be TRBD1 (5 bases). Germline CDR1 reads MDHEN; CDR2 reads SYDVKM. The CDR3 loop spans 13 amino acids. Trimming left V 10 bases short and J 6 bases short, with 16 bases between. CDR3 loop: CATTSAGINIQYF. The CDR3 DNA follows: TGTGCCACTACTTCGGCAGGGATAAACATTCAGTACTTC.

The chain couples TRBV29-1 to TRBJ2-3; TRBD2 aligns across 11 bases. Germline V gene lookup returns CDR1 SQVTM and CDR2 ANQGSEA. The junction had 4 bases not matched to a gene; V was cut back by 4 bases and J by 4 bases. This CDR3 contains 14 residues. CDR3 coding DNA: TGCAGCGTTGTTGTTAGCGGGAGGGCAGATACGCAGTATTTT. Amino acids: CSVVVSGRADTQYF.

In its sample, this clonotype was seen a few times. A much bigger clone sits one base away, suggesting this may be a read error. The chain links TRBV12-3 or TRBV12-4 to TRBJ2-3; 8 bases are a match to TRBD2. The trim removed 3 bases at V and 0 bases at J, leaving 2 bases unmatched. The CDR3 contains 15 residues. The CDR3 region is CASSFPSGSTDTQYF. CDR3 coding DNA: TGTGCCAGCAGTTTCCCTAGCGGGAGCACAGATACGCAGTATTTT.

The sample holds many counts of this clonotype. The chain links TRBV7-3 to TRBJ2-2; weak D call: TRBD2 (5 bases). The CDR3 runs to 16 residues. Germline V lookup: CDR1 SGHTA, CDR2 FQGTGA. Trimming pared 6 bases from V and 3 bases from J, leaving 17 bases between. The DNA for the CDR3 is TGTGCCAGCAGTCCTAGGCGGGCAGGTGACACCGGGGAGCTGTTTTTT. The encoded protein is CASSPRRAGDTGELFF.

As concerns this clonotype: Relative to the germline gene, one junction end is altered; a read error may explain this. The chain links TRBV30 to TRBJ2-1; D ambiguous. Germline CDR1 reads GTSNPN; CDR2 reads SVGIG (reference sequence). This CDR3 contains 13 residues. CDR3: CAWSPFSFNEQFF. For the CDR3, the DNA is TGTGCCTGGAGTCCTTTTTCCTTCAATGAGCAGTTCTTC.

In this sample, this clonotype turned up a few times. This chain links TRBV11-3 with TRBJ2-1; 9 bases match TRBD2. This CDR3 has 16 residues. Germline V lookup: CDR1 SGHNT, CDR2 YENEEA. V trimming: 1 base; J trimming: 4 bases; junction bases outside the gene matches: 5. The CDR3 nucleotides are TGTGCCAGCAGCTTAGTAGTAGCGGGGGTATACAATGAGCAGTTCTTC. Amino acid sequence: CASSLVVAGVYNEQFF.

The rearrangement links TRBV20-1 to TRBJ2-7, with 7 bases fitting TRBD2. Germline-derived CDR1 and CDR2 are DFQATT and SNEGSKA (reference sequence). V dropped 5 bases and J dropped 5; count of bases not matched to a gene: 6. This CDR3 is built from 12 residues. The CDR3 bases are TGCAGTGCTCCGCGACTAGCCAACGAGCAGTACTTC. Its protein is CSAPRLANEQYF.

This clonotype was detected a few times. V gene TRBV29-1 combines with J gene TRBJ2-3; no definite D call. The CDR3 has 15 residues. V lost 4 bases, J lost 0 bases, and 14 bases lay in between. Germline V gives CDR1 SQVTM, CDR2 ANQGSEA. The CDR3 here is CSVVGGQTSTDTQYF. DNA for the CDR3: TGCAGCGTTGTCGGTGGTCAGACTAGCACAGATACGCAGTATTTT.

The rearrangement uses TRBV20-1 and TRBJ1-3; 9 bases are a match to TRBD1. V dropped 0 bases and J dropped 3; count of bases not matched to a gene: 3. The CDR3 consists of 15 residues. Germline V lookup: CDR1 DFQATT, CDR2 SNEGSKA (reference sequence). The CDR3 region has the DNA TGCAGTGCTAGAGAAACAGGGGGCCGTGGAAACACCATATATTTT. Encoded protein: CSARETGGRGNTIYF.

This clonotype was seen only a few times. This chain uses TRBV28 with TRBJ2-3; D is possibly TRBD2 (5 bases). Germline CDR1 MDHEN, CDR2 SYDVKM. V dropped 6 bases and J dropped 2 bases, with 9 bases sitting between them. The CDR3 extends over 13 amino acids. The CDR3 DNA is TGTGCCAGCAGGGGAGCGGCCACAGATACGCAGTATTTT. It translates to CASRGAATDTQYF.

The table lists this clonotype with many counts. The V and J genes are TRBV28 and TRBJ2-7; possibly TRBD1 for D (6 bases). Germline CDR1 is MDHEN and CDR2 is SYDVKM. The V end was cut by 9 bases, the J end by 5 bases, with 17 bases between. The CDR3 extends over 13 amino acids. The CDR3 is CASGLGARDEQYF. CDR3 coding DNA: TGTGCCAGTGGGTTGGGGGCGAGGGACGAGCAGTACTTC.

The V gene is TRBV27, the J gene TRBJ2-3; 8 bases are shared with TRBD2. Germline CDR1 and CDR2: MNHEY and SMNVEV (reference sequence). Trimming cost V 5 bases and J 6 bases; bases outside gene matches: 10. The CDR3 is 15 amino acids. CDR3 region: CASSKTRGVGDTQYF. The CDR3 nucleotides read TGTGCCAGCAGTAAAACGCGGGGGGTCGGGGATACGCAGTATTTT.

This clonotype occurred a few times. CDR3 amino acids: CASSEERTGVSNEKLFF. The CDR3 nucleotides read TGTGCCAGCAGTGAAGAGAGGACAGGGGTATCTAATGAAAAACTGTTTTTT. The rearrangement links TRBV2 to TRBJ1-4; TRBD1 aligns across 9 bases. Trimming took 1 base from V and 3 from J; bases not matched to a gene: 6. Germline V gene sequence: CDR1 SNHLY, CDR2 FYNNEI. The CDR3 sequence is 17 residues long.

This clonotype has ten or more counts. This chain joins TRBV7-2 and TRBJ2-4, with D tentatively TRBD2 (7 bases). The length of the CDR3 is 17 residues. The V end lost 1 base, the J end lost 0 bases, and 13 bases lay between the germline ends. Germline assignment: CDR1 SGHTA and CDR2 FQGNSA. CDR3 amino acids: CASSLGGLAEAKNIQYF. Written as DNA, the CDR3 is TGTGCCAGCAGCTTAGGGGGGCTAGCGGAAGCCAAAAACATTCAGTACTTC.

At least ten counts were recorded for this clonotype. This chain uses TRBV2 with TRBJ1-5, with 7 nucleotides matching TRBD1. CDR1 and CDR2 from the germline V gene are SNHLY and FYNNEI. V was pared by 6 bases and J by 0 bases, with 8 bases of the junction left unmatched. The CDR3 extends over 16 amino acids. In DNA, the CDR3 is TGTGCCAGCAGCGTTGTCAGGGGGAATAGCAATCAGCCCCAGCATTTT. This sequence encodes CASSVVRGNSNQPQHF.

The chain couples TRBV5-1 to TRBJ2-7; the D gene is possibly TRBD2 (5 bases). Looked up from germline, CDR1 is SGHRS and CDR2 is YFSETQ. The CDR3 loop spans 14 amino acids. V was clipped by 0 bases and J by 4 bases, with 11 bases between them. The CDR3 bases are TGCGCCAGCAGCTTGGGCCGCGGCGGGTACGAGCAGTACTTC. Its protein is CASSLGRGGYEQYF.